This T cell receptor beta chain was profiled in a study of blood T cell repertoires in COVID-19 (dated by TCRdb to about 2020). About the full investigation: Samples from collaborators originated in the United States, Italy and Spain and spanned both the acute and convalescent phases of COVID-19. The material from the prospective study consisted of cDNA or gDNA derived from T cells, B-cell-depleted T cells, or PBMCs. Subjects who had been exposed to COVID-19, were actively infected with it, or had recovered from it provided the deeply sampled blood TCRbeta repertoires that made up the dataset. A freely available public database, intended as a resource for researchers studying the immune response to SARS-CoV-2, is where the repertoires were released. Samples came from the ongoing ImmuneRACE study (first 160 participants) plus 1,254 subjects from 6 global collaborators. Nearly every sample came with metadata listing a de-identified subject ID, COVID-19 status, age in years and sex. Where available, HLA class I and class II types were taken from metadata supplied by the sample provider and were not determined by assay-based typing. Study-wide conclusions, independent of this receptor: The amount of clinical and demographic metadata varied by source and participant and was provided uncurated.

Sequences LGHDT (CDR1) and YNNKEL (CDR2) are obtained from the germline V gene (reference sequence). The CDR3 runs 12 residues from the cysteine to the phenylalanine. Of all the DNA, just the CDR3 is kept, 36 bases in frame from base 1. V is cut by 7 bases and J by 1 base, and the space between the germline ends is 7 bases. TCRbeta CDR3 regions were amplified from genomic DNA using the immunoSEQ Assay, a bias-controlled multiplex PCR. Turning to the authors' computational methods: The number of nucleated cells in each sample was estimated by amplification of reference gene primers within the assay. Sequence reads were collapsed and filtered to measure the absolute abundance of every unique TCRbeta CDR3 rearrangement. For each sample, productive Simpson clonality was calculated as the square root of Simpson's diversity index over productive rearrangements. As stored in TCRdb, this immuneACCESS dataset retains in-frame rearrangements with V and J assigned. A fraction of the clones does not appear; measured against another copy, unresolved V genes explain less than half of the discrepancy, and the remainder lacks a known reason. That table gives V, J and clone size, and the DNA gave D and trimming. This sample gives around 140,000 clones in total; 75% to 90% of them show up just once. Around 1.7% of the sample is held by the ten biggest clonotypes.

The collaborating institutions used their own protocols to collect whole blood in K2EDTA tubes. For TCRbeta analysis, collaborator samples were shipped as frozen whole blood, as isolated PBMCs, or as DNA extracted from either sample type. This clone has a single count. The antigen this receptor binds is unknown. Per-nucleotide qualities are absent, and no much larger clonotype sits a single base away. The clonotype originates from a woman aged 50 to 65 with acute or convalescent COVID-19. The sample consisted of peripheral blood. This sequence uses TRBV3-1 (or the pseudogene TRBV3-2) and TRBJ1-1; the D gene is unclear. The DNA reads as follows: TGTGCCAGCAACGAGGGGAACACTGAAGCTTTCTTT. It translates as CASNEGNTEAFF.